This T cell receptor (beta chain) was profiled in a study of blood T cells in healthy people across ages. Study-wide findings and caveats: Investigators viewed diversity estimates from one million T cells as underestimates, the study reported. Per million T cells, the diversity of TCR beta decreased roughly linearly as age advanced. Naive T cell percentage showed a strong correlation with TCR beta diversity.

Germline V gene lookup returns CDR1 SEHNR and CDR2 FQNEAQ (reference sequence). V was clipped by 5 bases and J by 4 bases, with 14 bases between them. The CDR3 sequence is 14 residues long. PCR was performed a second time for about 7 to 12 cycles using a sample-barcoded 5' primer and a J-beta primer mix. TCRdb re-called the 5' RACE reads through MiXCR, storing one row per CDR3 protein. The sample holds some 1.5 million distinct CDR3 sequences, over 25% seen once. There are a few counts of this clonotype. Its antigen is not known. The chain links TRBV7-9 to TRBJ1-1, with D unresolved. Material: blood. The TCR comes from a woman aged 30 to 39 in good health. In nucleotides, the CDR3 is TGTGCCAGCAGCCCCGAAGGGTTAAGCACTGAAGCTTTCTTT. Its translation: CASSPEGLSTEAFF.